This T cell receptor beta chain was captured by sequencing in a study of monozygotic twins with inflammatory bowel disease. From its re-call of the 5' RACE reads, TCRdb lists each CDR3 protein once, without DNA. The sample table includes about 150,000 distinct CDR3 sequences. To note about this clonotype: Its antigen remains unknown.

Per germline, CDR1 DFQATT and CDR2 SNEGSKA (reference sequence). The CDR3 has 14 amino acids. Study-wide points: On the inverse Simpson index, IBD patients scored lower for TCRbeta diversity than healthy co-twins. Different subtypes (of T cells) could not be told apart from one another.

The clonotype was recovered from a human donor with ulcerative colitis or Crohn's disease, or a healthy co-twin of an affected twin (not recorded which). V is TRBV20-1 and J is TRBJ2-5; TCRdb's assignment of TRBD2 cannot be checked, as there is no DNA. The specimen was blood. The CDR3 protein is CSASILAGGETQYF.